The 23 T cell receptor beta chains below come from one sample, sequenced in a study of OX40 agonist ivuxolimab in advanced cancers. The repertoire was sequenced with immunoSEQ multiplex PCR; TCRdb's copy has only in-frame clones and lacks some. The top ten hold 9.4% of the sample, which has 30,000 or so clones, roughly 91% seen once. The sample was CD4+ or CD8+ T cells sorted from blood, taken in a trial of the OX40 agonist ivuxolimab. These receptors originate from an adult with an advanced solid tumor such as melanoma, head and neck, liver or kidney cancer.

This chain links TRBV4-1 with TRBJ1-5; 8 nucleotides line up with TRBD1. Trimming took 0 bases from V and 5 from J; bases not matched to a gene: 6. CDR1 and CDR2 from the germline V gene are MGHRA and YSYEKL. CDR3 length: 16 residues. In DNA form, the CDR3 reads TGCGCCAGCAGCCAAGAAGGGGCAGGGGGCTATCAGCCCCAGCATTTT. This encodes CASSQEGAGGYQPQHF.

The rearrangement links TRBV4-1 to TRBJ2-7, with D perhaps TRBD2 (6 bases). The ends were cut back, 4 bases at V and 0 bases at J, with 16 bases in the middle. The germline V gene has CDR1 MGHRA and CDR2 YSYEKL. CDR3 length: 16 residues. CDR3 sequence (DNA): TGCGCCAGCAGCCCCGACGGGAGCGCACGCTCCTACGAGCAGTACTTC. Protein sequence: CASSPDGSARSYEQYF.

The CDR3 bases are TGTGCCAGCAGCTTATCTAGCGGGAGTCGAAATGAGCAGTTCTTC. Translated, it gives CASSLSSGSRNEQFF. The chain couples TRBV11-1 to TRBJ2-1; 10 nucleotides align to TRBD2. Looked up from germline, CDR1 is SGHAT and CDR2 is FQDESV (reference sequence). This CDR3 comprises 15 residues. The V and J ends lost 2 bases and 7 bases, in that order; junction bases with no gene match: 5.

This clone came up a few times. The J gene is TRBJ1-5, the V gene TRBV2; no clear D gene. The CDR3 consists of 12 residues. V was clipped by 4 bases and J by 3 bases, with 4 bases between them. Looked up from germline, CDR1 is SNHLY and CDR2 is FYNNEI. The DNA of the CDR3 is TGTGCCAGCAGTGGCAACAATCAGCCCCAGCATTTT. Translation: CASSGNNQPQHF.

The V call is TRBV6-1, the J call TRBJ2-1; weak D call: TRBD2 (5 bases). There are 17 residues in the CDR3. V lost 3 bases, J lost 2 bases, and 17 bases lay in between. CDR1 is MNHNS and CDR2 is SASEGT in the germline V gene. The CDR3 loop is CASSELNGVTPYNEQFF. CDR3 nucleotide sequence: TGTGCCAGCAGTGAGTTAAACGGGGTAACCCCCTACAATGAGCAGTTCTTC.

The chain has TRBV5-4 and TRBJ2-3, with a possible D match to TRBD1 (7 bases). CDR3 length equals 16 residues. The germline V and J ends were trimmed by 0 bases and 2 bases, with 13 bases remaining between them. Germline lookup yields CDR1 SGHNT and CDR2 YYREEE (reference sequence). CDR3 in DNA: TGTGCCAGCAGCTTGGCTCAGGGGGGAGACACAGATACGCAGTATTTT. Translating it yields CASSLAQGGDTDTQYF. The entire variable domain, with the rest obtained from reference TRBV5-4 and TRBJ2-3, is as follows: ETGVTQSPTHLIKTRGQQVTLRCSSQSGHNTVSWYQQALGQGPQFIFQYYREEENGRGNFPPRFSGLQFPNYSSELNVNALELDDSALYLCASSLAQGGDTDTQYFGPGTRLTVL.

This chain joins TRBV19 and TRBJ2-1, with no clear D. This CDR3 has 15 residues. In germline, CDR1 is LNHDA, CDR2 SQIVND (reference sequence). Trimming shortened V by 3 bases and J by 0 bases, and 9 bases separated the two germline ends. Here the CDR3 reads CASSIPESSYNEQFF. CDR3 nucleotides: TGTGCCAGTAGTATTCCCGAGAGCTCCTACAATGAGCAGTTCTTC.

V is TRBV4-1 and J is TRBJ1-4; D gene unclear. The V end lost 3 bases, the J end lost 4 bases, and 15 bases lay between the germline ends. The CDR3 is 16 residues long. The germline V gene has CDR1 MGHRA and CDR2 YSYEKL. In nucleotides, the CDR3 is TGCGCCAGCAGCCAGGAGGACTTTCCCATTAATGAAAAACTGTTTTTT. This sequence encodes CASSQEDFPINEKLFF.

V and J are TRBV11-2 and TRBJ2-5; 11 bases line up with TRBD2. The DNA end is more similar to TRBJ2-7, so the J call may be wrong. The CDR3 contains 16 residues. Germline-derived CDR1 and CDR2 are SGHAT and FQNNGV. CDR3 nucleotide sequence: TGTGCCAGCAGCCCACCCGGGACTAGCGGAACCTACGAGCAGTACTTC. Translation gives CASSPPGTSGTYEQYF.

This chain links TRBV4-1 with TRBJ2-2; D may be TRBD1 (7 bases). Germline values: CDR1 MGHRA, CDR2 YSYEKL. CDR3 size: 16 residues. V lost 1 base, J lost 5 bases, and 14 bases lay in between. CDR3 coding DNA: TGCGCCAGCAGCCAAGTAGGAGGGGGCATTACCGGGGAGCTGTTTTTT. Translated, it gives CASSQVGGGITGELFF.

The table lists this clone with a count of one. The chain couples TRBV7-9 to TRBJ1-2, with 7 bases matching TRBD1. V trimming: 10 bases; J trimming: 8 bases; junction bases outside the gene matches: 13. This CDR3 region has 13 residues. Germline loops: CDR1 SEHNR, CDR2 FQNEAQ (reference sequence). CDR3 amino acids: CATAKDREEGYTF. The DNA of the CDR3 is TGTGCCACCGCTAAAGACAGGGAGGAGGGCTACACCTTC.

By frequency in the sample, this clone is medium-sized. The identical CDR3 is also encoded by other nucleotide sequences in the sample. The V call is TRBV10-3, the J call TRBJ2-7, with 7 bases that match TRBD1. Germline CDR1 is ENHRY and CDR2 is SYGVKD. CDR3 length equals 13 residues. With 3 bases clipped from V and 4 bases from J, the junction kept 3 bases outside the gene matches. Here the CDR3 DNA reads TGTGCCATCAGTGATACAGGGGAATACGAGCAGTACTTC. It codes for CAISDTGEYEQYF.

This chain links TRBV27 with TRBJ1-1; the D gene is possibly TRBD1 (6 bases). V shed 2 bases and J shed 4 bases, with 8 bases lying between them. From germline, CDR1 is MNHEY and CDR2 SMNVEV (reference sequence). The CDR3 has 13 residues. The CDR3 nucleotides read TGTGCCAGCAGTTTAGGGGGGGCCACTGAAGCTTTCTTT. This encodes CASSLGGATEAFF.

The genes are TRBV5-1 and TRBJ2-5; a possible D gene is TRBD1 (6 bases). In germline, CDR1 is SGHRS, CDR2 YFSETQ. The CDR3 has 15 residues. Deletions cut 2 bases from V and 1 base from J, with 12 bases between. The CDR3 DNA sequence: TGCGCCAGCAGCTTCACAGGGAGCCCCCAAGAGACCCAGTACTTC. The encoded protein is CASSFTGSPQETQYF.

The chain links TRBV5-6 to TRBJ2-3; D remains ambiguous. In germline, CDR1 is SGHDT, CDR2 YYEEEE. Trimming pared 2 bases from V and 4 bases from J, leaving 8 bases between. There are 13 residues in the CDR3. For the CDR3, the DNA is TGTGCCAGCAGCTTAGAAGACGCAGATACGCAGTATTTT. Protein sequence: CASSLEDADTQYF.

This clone has just one count. The rearrangement joins TRBV7-6 to TRBJ1-1, with D possibly being TRBD1 (6 bases). Germline assignment: CDR1 SGHVS and CDR2 FNYEAQ. The CDR3 is 13 amino acids. V lost 1 base, J lost 4 bases, and 7 bases lay in between. CDR3 nucleotides: TGTGCCAGCAGCTTAGGAGGGGGCACTGAAGCTTTCTTT. Its protein is CASSLGGGTEAFF.

This clone has more than one count but fewer than ten. V usage is TRBV2 and J usage is TRBJ2-1, with TRBD2 matching 9 bases. Trimming at V came to 2 bases and at J to 2 bases, leaving 4 bases not matched to a gene. This CDR3 has 16 amino acids. The germline CDR1 and CDR2 sequences are SNHLY and FYNNEI. CDR3 region: CASSEYPSGAYNEQFF. Here the CDR3 DNA reads TGTGCCAGCAGTGAATATCCTAGCGGGGCCTACAATGAGCAGTTCTTC.

The rearrangement uses TRBV15 and TRBJ2-3, with 7 bases lining up with TRBD2. The CDR3 extends over 17 amino acids. J gave up 1 base and V 0 bases, and 7 bases lay outside the gene matches. The V gene's germline CDR1 is LNHNV and CDR2 YYDKDF (reference sequence). DNA of the CDR3: TGTGCCACCAGCAGAGATATGGGCGGGAGAGGCACAGATACGCAGTATTTT. Translated, it gives CATSRDMGGRGTDTQYF.

The chain's CDR3 is CASSYSGDQPQHF. For the CDR3, the DNA is TGTGCCAGCAGTTACTCGGGCGATCAGCCCCAGCATTTT. The chain is built from TRBV6-6 and TRBJ1-5; D ambiguous. V was cut by 0 bases and J by 5 bases, with 5 bases left in between. Germline values: CDR1 MNHNY, CDR2 SVGAGI (reference sequence). The length of the CDR3 is 13 residues.

About this clone: This same CDR3 is encoded by further DNA sequences in the sample. The chain employs TRBV9 and TRBJ2-7; 11 bases line up with TRBD2. This CDR3 has 13 residues. Germline V CDR1 and CDR2: SGDLS, YYNGEE. With V trimmed by 5 bases and J by 4 bases, 2 bases remained unmatched. As DNA, the CDR3 is TGTGCCAGCAGTCCTAGCGGGGGGTACGAGCAGTACTTC. Protein: CASSPSGGYEQYF.

The V gene is TRBV15, the J gene TRBJ2-7, with a tentative D call TRBD1 (7 bases). The V gene's germline CDR1 is LNHNV and CDR2 YYDKDF (reference sequence). V was cut by 8 bases and J by 2 bases, with 16 bases left in between. This CDR3 region has 14 residues. The CDR3 DNA is TGTGCCACCTCTCAGGGGGGAGATACCTACGAGCAGTACTTC. Its protein is CATSQGGDTYEQYF.

The chain is built from TRBV2 and TRBJ2-7; D gene ambiguous. This CDR3 region has 11 residues. Trimming stripped 2 bases from V and 6 bases from J, with 5 bases between. CDR1 and CDR2 from the germline V gene are SNHLY and FYNNEI. The CDR3 DNA is TGTGCCAGCAGTGAAAGCCTCGAGCAGTACTTC. This sequence encodes CASSESLEQYF.

J is TRBJ2-5 and V is TRBV5-1; D may be TRBD2 (5 bases). CDR3 size: 15 residues. Trimming shortened V by 8 bases and J by 4 bases, and 21 bases separated the two germline ends. Germline V gives CDR1 SGHRS, CDR2 YFSETQ. CDR3 loop: CASIPGNTVGETQYF. The CDR3 region has the DNA TGCGCCAGTATCCCGGGGAACACGGTGGGAGAGACCCAGTACTTC.